This T cell receptor (beta chain) is from a study of beta chain features in type 1 diabetes. General study findings and limits: In cDNA sequencing, cells with high TCR expression could be over-represented. The influence of HLA type on TCRB rearrangement stayed undetermined. For Type 1 diabetes patients, all four CD4+ subsets carried TCRB CDR3s that were moderately but significantly shorter.

This CDR3 contains 14 residues. The germline gives CDR1 KGHSH, CDR2 LQKENI. V trimming: 3 bases; J trimming: 7 bases; junction bases outside the gene matches: 8. The authors reverse transcribed all of the isolated RNA, so sequencing captured expressed TCRB transcripts. TCRdb's table, derived via immunoSEQ multiplex PCR, lists solely in-frame clones and lacks some. The sample carries about 710,000 clones, about 14% recorded once. With regard to this clone: The target antigen is unknown.

The V gene is TRBV18, the J gene TRBJ1-1, with 7 positions matching TRBD1. This receptor was obtained from a man aged 18 to 29 with type 1 diabetes. Sequenced input: naive CD4+ T cells from blood. The CDR3: CASSPDRVVGEAFF. CDR3 bases: TGTGCCAGCTCACCCGACAGGGTAGTAGGTGAAGCTTTCTTT.